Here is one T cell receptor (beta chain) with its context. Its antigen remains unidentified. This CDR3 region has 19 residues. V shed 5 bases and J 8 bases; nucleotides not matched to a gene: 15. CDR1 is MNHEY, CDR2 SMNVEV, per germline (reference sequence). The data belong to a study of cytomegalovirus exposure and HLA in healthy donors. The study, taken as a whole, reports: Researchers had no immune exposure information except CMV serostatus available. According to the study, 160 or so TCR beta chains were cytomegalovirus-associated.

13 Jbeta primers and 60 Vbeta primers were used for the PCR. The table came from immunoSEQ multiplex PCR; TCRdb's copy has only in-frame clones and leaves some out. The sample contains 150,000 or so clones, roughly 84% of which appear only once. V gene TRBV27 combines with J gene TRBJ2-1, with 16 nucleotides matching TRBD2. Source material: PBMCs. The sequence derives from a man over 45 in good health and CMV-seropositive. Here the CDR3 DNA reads TGTGCCAGCAGTACGGGACTAGCGGGAGGGCCTGGTCGGGTAGATGAGCAGTTCTTC. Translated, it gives CASSTGLAGGPGRVDEQFF.